These T cell receptor beta chains were read from a single sample in a study of blood T cells in healthy people across ages. A single record per CDR3 protein comes from TCRdb applying MiXCR to the 5' RACE reads. In the table there are 650,000 to 950,000 distinct CDR3 sequences, under 45% of which are singletons. The sequencing sample was made of blood. The receptor set was obtained from a man aged 55 to 70 in good health. The conserved cysteine and the conserved F or W are not part of the CDR3 here. Fields, in order: clone size, V gene, J gene, CDR3 protein. The listing skips clone size in some rows; elsewhere it reads once, few, many or a size class.

.	TRBV20-1	TRBJ1-5	SARDSQGHQPQH
many	TRBV5-1	TRBJ2-7	ASSSGTGGGYEQY
.	TRBV6-2/TRBV6-3	TRBJ2-7	ASSAIAGTSVGEQY
.	TRBV6-2/TRBV6-3	TRBJ2-7	ASRRHRQNYEQY
.	TRBV4-3	TRBJ2-1	ASSLGTGKYNEQF
.	TRBV20-1	TRBJ2-1	SGKKLYEQF
.	TRBV7-2	TRBJ2-1	ASSLERVAGGVAQF
few	TRBV7-2	TRBJ2-1	ASSFPQTSGVYNEQF
.	TRBV7-2	TRBJ2-7	ASSSLPIYEQY
few	TRBV7-7	TRBJ2-5	ASSLTGGTETQY
few	TRBV9	TRBJ2-1	ASSTNINEQF
.	TRBV7-9	TRBJ2-4	ASSLEGYSIQY
.	TRBV30	TRBJ2-6	AWSVTKTNSGANVLT
.	TRBV20-1	TRBJ2-5	SAILASLKTQY
.	TRBV12-3/TRBV12-4	TRBJ2-3	ASQPVTTHIPTDTQY
.	TRBV9	TRBJ1-6	ASSEIGQGHESPLH
.	TRBV29-1	TRBJ2-1	SVAGLAVGNEQF
many	TRBV15	TRBJ2-7	ATSRDEDEQY
.	TRBV27	TRBJ2-7	ASSFLDRANEQY
.	TRBV7-2	TRBJ2-1	ASSPSGLGDRNEQF
few	TRBV30	TRBJ2-5	AWNGGQETQY
.	TRBV6-5	TRBJ2-3	ASSYFLGRAKADTQY
.	TRBV7-2	TRBJ2-1	ASSRQRGLEQF
few	TRBV14	TRBJ1-5	ASSRSGTAGQPQH
.	TRBV9	TRBJ1-2	ASSVDMRIETENGYT
.	TRBV7-2	TRBJ1-2	ASSSGQGAPLGGYT
few	TRBV20-1	TRBJ1-1	SAYGGVTEAF
few	TRBV4-3	TRBJ2-7	ASVSSDPYEQY
.	TRBV27	TRBJ2-5	ASSGLTSGSYGQY
.	TRBV14	TRBJ2-3	ASSQADRVVDTQY
few	TRBV20-1	TRBJ1-5	SAREAGDNQPQH
.	TRBV6-5	.	ASSPWTGISYNEQY
few	TRBV7-9	.	ASSATDYEQY
.	TRBV20-1	TRBJ1-2	SANPYGYT
.	TRBV5-1	.	ASSLSHPNLAGVGETQY
few	TRBV28	TRBJ1-5	ASSLDRSNQPQH
.	TRBV7-2	TRBJ2-7	ASSRQPGPYEQY
.	TRBV5-5	TRBJ2-3	ASSLAGGQVATQY
.	TRBV4-3	TRBJ2-1	ASSQVSGVYNEQF
once	TRBV4-3	TRBJ2-1	ASSRGLGTRVKDGQF
.	TRBV7-2	TRBJ1-1	ASSLMENLGTEAF
.	TRBV5-1	TRBJ2-5	ASDSGDPQGEQY
few	TRBV14	TRBJ1-1	ASSQERGWNTEAF
.	TRBV7-9	TRBJ1-2	ASGLGYGYT
once	TRBV29-1	TRBJ1-1	SGGLQETRDAEAF